This TCR beta chain was identified in a study of beta chain features in type 1 diabetes. Notes on the study in general: Shorter TCRB CDR3s, moderately but significantly so, marked every one of the four CD4+ subsets in Type 1 diabetes patients. Because the template was cDNA, high-expressing cells might be over-represented. Shorter templates may be favored by PCR, equally so in patients and controls.

This clone was detected only a few times. Its antigen is as yet unknown. The sample holds other DNA sequences that translate to the same CDR3. V lost 0 bases to trimming and J lost 2 bases, with 8 bases between them. The CDR3 is 14 residues long. The germline gives CDR1 SGDLS, CDR2 YYNGEE. What was sequenced were expressed TCRB transcripts, since all of the isolated RNA had been reverse transcribed. The protocol was immunoSEQ multiplex PCR, while the TCRdb copy is restricted to in-frame clones and leaves out a portion. The sample lists about 740,000 clones, 13% occurring once. The origin of this receptor is a man aged 18 to 35 with type 1 diabetes. The chain links TRBV9 to TRBJ1-1; D not certain. Material: naive CD4+ T cells from blood. The CDR3 sequence: CASSVVSTNTEAFF. CDR3 DNA sequence: TGTGCCAGCAGCGTAGTCAGTACCAACACTGAAGCTTTCTTT.